A selection of T cell receptor beta chains follows, all from one sample in a study of cytomegalovirus exposure and HLA in healthy donors. TCRdb's table, derived via immunoSEQ multiplex PCR, lists solely in-frame clones and lacks some. The sample lists some 100,000 clones, 75% to 85% seen once, with approximately 4.1% in the top ten. Specimen: PBMCs. The origin of the receptors is a female donor in good health and CMV-seropositive. Both conserved end residues are part of each CDR3. The D gene is left open where the match is weak. Only part of the rows carry a size: once, few, many, or a class if the clone is expanded.

J	D	size	V	DNA	CDR3
TRBJ1-5	-	-	TRBV7-6	TGTGCCAGCAGCGGCGGGCCCGATCAGCCCCAGCATTTT	CASSGGPDQPQHF
TRBJ1-1	-	-	TRBV19	TGTGCCAGTAGTATAGATTCCAGGGGCCTTACTGAAGCTTTCTTT	CASSIDSRGLTEAFF
TRBJ2-1	-	-	TRBV5-1	TGCGCCAGCAGCTTGGGGGGAGCGGGCTACTACAATGAGCAGTTCTTC	CASSLGGAGYYNEQFF
TRBJ2-3	TRBD1	once	TRBV5-6	TGTGCCAGCAGCTGGGGGACAGGGAGCACAGATACGCAGTATTTT	CASSWGTGSTDTQYF
TRBJ1-4	-	-	TRBV19	TGTGCCAGTAGTATGGAGCGGCAAGTCCGACCCTTTAATGAAAAACTGTTTTTT	CASSMERQVRPFNEKLFF
TRBJ1-5	-	-	TRBV7-2	TGTGCCAGCAGCTTAGCACCGACAGAGAATCAGCCCCAGCATTTT	CASSLAPTENQPQHF
TRBJ1-2	TRBD1	-	TRBV11-2	TGTGCCAGCAGCAGATACCGGGACAGAGAGAACTATGGCTACACCTTC	CASSRYRDRENYGYTF
TRBJ1-1	TRBD1	-	TRBV6-5	TGTGCCAGCACCGTCACAGGGGGTAGGGATGAAGCTTTCTTT	CASTVTGGRDEAFF
TRBJ1-5	-	-	TRBV2	TGTGCCAGCAGCCGACAGTCTAGCAATCAGCCCCAGCATTTT	CASSRQSSNQPQHF
TRBJ2-2	-	-	TRBV5-1	TGCGCCAGCAGCTTGTCTCAGGGGACCGGGGAGCTGTTTTTT	CASSLSQGTGELFF
TRBJ1-5	TRBD1	-	TRBV7-9	TGTGCCAGCAGCTTAGGGACAGGCGACCCCAATCAGCCCCAGCATTTT	CASSLGTGDPNQPQHF
TRBJ1-1	TRBD1	once	TRBV19	TGTGCCAGTAGCAAACGACAGGGCGAGCCTGAAGCTTTCTTT	CASSKRQGEPEAFF
TRBJ2-7	-	-	TRBV7-9	TGTTCCAGCAGCCAACCCGGACAGCCCCGGCAGTACTTC	CSSSQPGQPRQYF
TRBJ2-5	-	once	TRBV27	TGTGCCAGCAGTTTAATAGGGGCCCAAGAGACCCAGTACTTC	CASSLIGAQETQYF
TRBJ2-2	TRBD2	-	TRBV10-1	TGCGCCAGCAAGGAAAGCGGGAGCACCGGGGAGCTGTTTTTT	CASKESGSTGELFF
TRBJ2-7	-	-	TRBV12-1	TGTGCCAGCAAACCGCGGACGGGATCGGACGGCCTCTACGAGCAGTACTTC	CASKPRTGSDGLYEQYF
TRBJ1-5	-	-	TRBV6-6	TGTGCCAGCAGTTATGGTTCAGGCAATCAGCCCCAGCATTTT	CASSYGSGNQPQHF
TRBJ2-5	-	-	TRBV2	TGTGCCAGCAGTGAAAGGGTGGGCAGGGGTCAAGAGACCCAGTACTTC	CASSERVGRGQETQYF
TRBJ1-5	-	medium-sized	TRBV4-2	TGTGCCAGCAGCCAAGACGGGGAGAGTCAGCCCCAGCATTTT	CASSQDGESQPQHF
TRBJ2-5	-	-	TRBV2	TGTGCCAGCAGGGCGCTAAGGGGTCCTCGGGAGACCCAGTACTTC	CASRALRGPRETQYF
TRBJ2-6	-	-	TRBV4-1	TGCGCCAGCAGCCTCTCCTGGAGCTCTGGGGCCAACGGCCTGACTTTC	CASSLSWSSGANGLTF
TRBJ2-2	TRBD2	-	TRBV5-3	TGTGCCAGAAGCTTGGTCAGCGGGGGCAACACCGGGGAGCTGTTTTTT	CARSLVSGGNTGELFF
TRBJ2-7	TRBD2	-	TRBV5-4	TGTGCCAGCAGCTTGGTGGCTAGCGGGAGGACCAGCTCCTACGAGCAGTACTTC	CASSLVASGRTSSYEQYF
TRBJ2-7	TRBD1	-	TRBV9	TGTGCCAGCAGCCCCTATGACAGGGTCTACGAGCAGTACTTC	CASSPYDRVYEQYF
TRBJ2-7	TRBD2	-	TRBV6-5	TGTGCCAGCGGGACTACCTACGAGCAGTACTTC	CASGTTYEQYF
TRBJ1-5	TRBD1	-	TRBV4-1	TGCGCCAGCAGCCAGACAGGGTGGGGGGATAGCAATCAGCCCCAGCATTTT	CASSQTGWGDSNQPQHF
TRBJ1-1	TRBD1	-	TRBV6-5	TGTGCCAGCAGTAAGCAGGGGGGAACTGAAGCTTTCTTT	CASSKQGGTEAFF
TRBJ2-7	TRBD1	few	TRBV19	TGTGCCAGTAGTCCCGGAGGACAGGCCCGAGCCTACGAGCAGTACTTC	CASSPGGQARAYEQYF
TRBJ2-7	TRBD1	-	TRBV23-1	TGCGCCAGCAGTTCACTGCGCCACCGGGACAGGGACTACGAGCAGTACTTC	CASSSLRHRDRDYEQYF
TRBJ2-5	TRBD2	-	TRBV5-4	TGTGCCAGCAGCCTCCGGACTAGCGGACAAGAGACCCAGTACTTC	CASSLRTSGQETQYF
TRBJ2-2	TRBD2	-	TRBV19	TGTGCCAGTAGTAGCCCTAGCGGGTGGGACACCGGGGAGCTGTTTTTT	CASSSPSGWDTGELFF
TRBJ1-6	-	-	TRBV2	TGTGCCAGCAGTGTTGACAGGCCCCTCCACTTT	CASSVDRPLHF
TRBJ2-6	-	-	TRBV5-1	TGCGCCAGCAGCTTGTTTCCCTTGGGGTCCTTCTCTGGGGCCAACGGCCTGACTTTC	CASSLFPLGSFSGANGLTF
TRBJ2-2	-	-	TRBV7-2	TGTGCCAGCAGCTTCTTAGGGGTTGTATCCACCGGGGAGCTGTTTTTT	CASSFLGVVSTGELFF
TRBJ1-4	TRBD1	-	TRBV5-6	TGCGCCAGCAGCGAAGGAAGGGGGCGTAGGGTGGTTTTT	CASSEGRGRRVVF
TRBJ1-1	-	-	TRBV18	TGTGCCAGCTCACCAAAAGGGGGAGCTGAAGCTTTCTTT	CASSPKGGAEAFF